The present TCR beta chain was sequenced within a study of neurological immune-mediated disorders. TCRdb redid the calling of the 5' RACE reads with MiXCR, one entry per CDR3 protein. The table shows 84,000 or so distinct CDR3 sequences, with 4.3% occurring only once. Time point defined: longitudinal time-point 3. 2 million unsorted PBMCs were stored in RNAlater at -80 °C before RNA extraction. Germline V gene data show CDR1 as DFQATT and CDR2 as SNEGSKA (reference sequence). The V and J ends lost 0 bases and 4 bases respectively, with 12 bases between them. CDR3 length: 14 amino acids. This clonotype showed up many times.

This TCR was sampled from a woman aged 55-69 years with multiple sclerosis. The material sequenced was PBMCs. This sequence joins TRBV20-1 and TRBJ1-2; no clear D gene. The CDR3 region is CSARDLAGGYGYTF. In DNA, the CDR3 is TGCAGTGCTAGAGATCTGGCAGGAGGCTATGGCTACACCTTC.